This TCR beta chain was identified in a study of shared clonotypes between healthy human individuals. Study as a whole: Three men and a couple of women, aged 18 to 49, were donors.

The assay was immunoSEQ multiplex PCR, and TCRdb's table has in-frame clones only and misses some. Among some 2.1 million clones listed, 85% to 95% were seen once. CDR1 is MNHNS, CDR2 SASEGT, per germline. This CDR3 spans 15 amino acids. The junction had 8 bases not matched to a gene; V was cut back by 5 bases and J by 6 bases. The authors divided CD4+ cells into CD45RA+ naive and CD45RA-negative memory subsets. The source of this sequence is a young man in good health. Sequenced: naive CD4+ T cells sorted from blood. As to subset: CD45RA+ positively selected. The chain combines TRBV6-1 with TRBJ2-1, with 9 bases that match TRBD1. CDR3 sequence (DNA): TGTGCCAGCAGTTTTCACAGGGGGCGGTTCAATGAGCAGTTCTTC. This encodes CASSFHRGRFNEQFF.